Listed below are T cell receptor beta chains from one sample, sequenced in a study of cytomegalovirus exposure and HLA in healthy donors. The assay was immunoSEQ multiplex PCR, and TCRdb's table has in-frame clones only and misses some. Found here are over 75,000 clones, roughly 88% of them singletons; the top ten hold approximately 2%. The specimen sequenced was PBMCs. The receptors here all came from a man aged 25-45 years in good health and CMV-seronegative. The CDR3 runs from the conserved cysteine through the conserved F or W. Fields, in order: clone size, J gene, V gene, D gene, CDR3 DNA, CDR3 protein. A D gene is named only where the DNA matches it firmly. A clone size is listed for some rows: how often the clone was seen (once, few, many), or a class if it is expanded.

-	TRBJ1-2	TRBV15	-	TGTGCCACCAGCAGAGGAGAGGGCTATGGCTACACCTTC	CATSRGEGYGYTF
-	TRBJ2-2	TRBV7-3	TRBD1	TGTGCCAGCAGCTTAAGAAGGACAGGGCAAGGCACCGGGGAGCTGTTTTTT	CASSLRRTGQGTGELFF
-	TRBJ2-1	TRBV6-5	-	TGTGCCAGCAGGGGCGACAGCTCCTACAATGAGCAGTTCTTC	CASRGDSSYNEQFF
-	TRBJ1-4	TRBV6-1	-	TGTGCCAGCAGTGAAGTTGGCAGGATCGCGGAAAAACTGTTTTTT	CASSEVGRIAEKLFF
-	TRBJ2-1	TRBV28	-	TGTGCCAGCAGGTTGCCGGGTAGCAATGAGCAGTTCTTC	CASRLPGSNEQFF
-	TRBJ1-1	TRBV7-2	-	TGTGCCAGCAGCCTGACACAATTGAACACTGAAGCTTTCTTT	CASSLTQLNTEAFF
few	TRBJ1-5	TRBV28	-	TGTGCCAGCAGACTCAACCTTCAGCCCCAGCATTTT	CASRLNLQPQHF
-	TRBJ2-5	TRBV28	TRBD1	TGTGCCAGCAGTTTACCTGGGACAGGGGGAGAGACCCAGTACTTC	CASSLPGTGGETQYF
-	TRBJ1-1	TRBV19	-	TGTGCCAGTAGTATCCGGGGCACTGAAGCTTTCTTT	CASSIRGTEAFF
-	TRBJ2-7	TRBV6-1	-	TGTGCCAGCTTCTTACCGGGACAGATTGCGGGGGAGCAGTACTTC	CASFLPGQIAGEQYF
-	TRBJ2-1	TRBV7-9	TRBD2	TGTGCCAGCAGCCTTGGACTAGCCAAAGCCCTTGAGCAGTTCTTC	CASSLGLAKALEQFF
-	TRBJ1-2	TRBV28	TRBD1	TGTGCCAGCAGTTGGGGGACAGGAAATTATGGCTACACCTTC	CASSWGTGNYGYTF
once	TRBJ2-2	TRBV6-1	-	TGTGCCAGCAGTGAGTCCCTCGAGTTGCCCGGGGAGCTGTTTTTT	CASSESLELPGELFF
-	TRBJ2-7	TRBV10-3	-	TGTGCCATCAGTCGGGACTCGCCGAGATACGAGCAGTACTTC	CAISRDSPRYEQYF
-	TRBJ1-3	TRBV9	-	TGTGCCAGCAGCGTAGATGACTGGGGAAACACCATATATTTT	CASSVDDWGNTIYF
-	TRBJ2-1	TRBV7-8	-	TGTGCCAGCAGCTTAACAGGGCCCGACAATGAGCAGTTCTTC	CASSLTGPDNEQFF
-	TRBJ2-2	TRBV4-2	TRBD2	TGTGCCAGCAGCCAACAGACTAGCGGGATCACCGGGGAGCTGTTTTTT	CASSQQTSGITGELFF
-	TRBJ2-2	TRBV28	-	TGTGCCAGCAGCTCTCCGGGGGAATACACCGGGGAGCTGTTTTTT	CASSSPGEYTGELFF
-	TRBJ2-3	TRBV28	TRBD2	TGTGCCAGCAGTCCTAGCGGGAGATGGGGTGCCACAGATACGCAGTATTTT	CASSPSGRWGATDTQYF
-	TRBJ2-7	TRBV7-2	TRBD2	TGTGCCAGCAGCTTTAAAAGCGGGAGTACCCACGAGCAGTACTTC	CASSFKSGSTHEQYF
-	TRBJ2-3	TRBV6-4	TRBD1	TGTGCCAGCAGGAGGGACAGTTGGGCAGATACGCAGTATTTT	CASRRDSWADTQYF
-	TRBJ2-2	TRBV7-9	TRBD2	TGTGCCAGCAGCCCAGGACTAGCGGTTCCCACCGGGGAGCTGTTTTTT	CASSPGLAVPTGELFF
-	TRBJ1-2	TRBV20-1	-	TGCAGTGCAGTCCCTAGCTATGGCTACACCTTC	CSAVPSYGYTF
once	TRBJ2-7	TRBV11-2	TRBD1	TGTGCCAGCAGCTCCGCAGGTAGGACAGGGACGTACGAGCAGTACTTC	CASSSAGRTGTYEQYF
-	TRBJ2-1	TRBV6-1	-	TGTGCCAGCAGTGAAAGCCTAGTCTACAATGAGCAGTTCTTC	CASSESLVYNEQFF
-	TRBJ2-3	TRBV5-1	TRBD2	TGCGCCAGCAGCTTGGCGGGACTAGCGGGGGGGGCGGCAGATACGCAGTATTTT	CASSLAGLAGGAADTQYF
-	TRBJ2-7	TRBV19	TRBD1	TGTGCCAGTAGTATTTTAGGTGGCCCTAAGACAGGGCTCTACGAGCAGTACTTC	CASSILGGPKTGLYEQYF
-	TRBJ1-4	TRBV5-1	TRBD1	TGCGCCAGCAGCGAAACAGGGGGCTTTTCTGAAAAACTGTTTTTT	CASSETGGFSEKLFF
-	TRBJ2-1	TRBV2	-	TGTGCCAGCAGTGAATTGAGGGTGGTCGACAATGAGCAGTTCTTC	CASSELRVVDNEQFF
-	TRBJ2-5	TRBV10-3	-	TGTGCCATCAGTGACAGGATTTTAGAGACCCAGTACTTC	CAISDRILETQYF
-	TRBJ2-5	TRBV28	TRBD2	TGTGCCAGCAGTTTTGGGACTAGCGGGAGGGATAGGGAGACCCAGTACTTC	CASSFGTSGRDRETQYF
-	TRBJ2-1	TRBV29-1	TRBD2	TGCAGCGGCACTAGCGGGGGCTCCTACAATGAGCAGTTCTTC	CSGTSGGSYNEQFF
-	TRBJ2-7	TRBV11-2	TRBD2	TGTGCCAGCAGCTTAGATCGCCCGACTAGCGGTACCTACGAGCAGTACTTC	CASSLDRPTSGTYEQYF
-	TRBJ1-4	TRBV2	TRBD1	TGTGCCAGCCGTCGGGACAGGGCAACAACTAATGAAAAACTGTTTTTT	CASRRDRATTNEKLFF